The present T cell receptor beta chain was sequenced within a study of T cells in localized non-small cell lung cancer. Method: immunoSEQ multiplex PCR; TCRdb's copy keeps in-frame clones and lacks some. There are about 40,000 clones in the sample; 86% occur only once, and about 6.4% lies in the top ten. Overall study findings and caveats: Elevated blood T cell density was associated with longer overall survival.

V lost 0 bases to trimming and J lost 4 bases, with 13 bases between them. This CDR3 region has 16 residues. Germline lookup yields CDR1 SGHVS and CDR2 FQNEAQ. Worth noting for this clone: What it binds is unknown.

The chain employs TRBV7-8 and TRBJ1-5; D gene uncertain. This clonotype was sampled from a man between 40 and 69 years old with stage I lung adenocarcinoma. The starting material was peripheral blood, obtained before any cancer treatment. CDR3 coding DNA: TGTGCCAGCAGCTTAGCGGCGCAGGCATTAAATCAGCCCCAGCATTTT. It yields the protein CASSLAAQALNQPQHF.